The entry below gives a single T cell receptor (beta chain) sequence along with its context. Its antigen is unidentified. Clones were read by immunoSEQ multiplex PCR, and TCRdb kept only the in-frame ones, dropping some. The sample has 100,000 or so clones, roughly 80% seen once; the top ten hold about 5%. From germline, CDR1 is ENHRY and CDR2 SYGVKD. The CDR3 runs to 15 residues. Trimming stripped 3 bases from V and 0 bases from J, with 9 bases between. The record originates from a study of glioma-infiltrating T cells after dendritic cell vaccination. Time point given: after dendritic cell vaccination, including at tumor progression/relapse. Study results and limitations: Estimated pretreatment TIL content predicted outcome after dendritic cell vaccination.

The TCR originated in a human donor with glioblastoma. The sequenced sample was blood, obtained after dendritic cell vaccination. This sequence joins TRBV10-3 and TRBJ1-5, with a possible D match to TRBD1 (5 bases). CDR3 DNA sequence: TGTGCCATCAGTGAACAGGCTCTTAGCAATCAGCCCCAGCATTTT. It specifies CAISEQALSNQPQHF.